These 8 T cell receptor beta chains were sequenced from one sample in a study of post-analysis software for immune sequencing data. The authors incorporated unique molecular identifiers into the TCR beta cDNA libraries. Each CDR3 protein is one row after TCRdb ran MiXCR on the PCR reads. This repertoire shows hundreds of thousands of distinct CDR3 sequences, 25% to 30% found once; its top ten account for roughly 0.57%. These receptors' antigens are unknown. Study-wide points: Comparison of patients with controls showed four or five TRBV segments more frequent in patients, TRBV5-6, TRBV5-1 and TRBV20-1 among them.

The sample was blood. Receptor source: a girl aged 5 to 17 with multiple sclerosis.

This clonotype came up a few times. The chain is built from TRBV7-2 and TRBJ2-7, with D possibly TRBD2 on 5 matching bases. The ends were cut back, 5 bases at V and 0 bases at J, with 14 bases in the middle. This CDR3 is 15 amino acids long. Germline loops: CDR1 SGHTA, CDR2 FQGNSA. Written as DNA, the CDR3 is TGTGCCAGCAGCCCGCTTCCGGGGAGCTCCTACGAGCAGTACTTC. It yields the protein CASSPLPGSSYEQYF.

CDR3 amino acids: CASSFGLETQYF. The CDR3 bases are TGTGCCAGCAGCTTCGGGTTGGAGACCCAGTACTTC. V and J are TRBV3-1 and TRBJ2-5; D not certain. CDR3 length: 12 residues. Germline lookup yields CDR1 LGHDT and CDR2 YNNKEL (reference sequence). V was cut by 5 bases and J by 5 bases, with 9 bases left in between.

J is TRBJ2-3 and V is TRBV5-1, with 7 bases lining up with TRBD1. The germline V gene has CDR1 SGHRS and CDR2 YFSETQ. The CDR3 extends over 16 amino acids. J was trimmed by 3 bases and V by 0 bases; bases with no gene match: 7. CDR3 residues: CASSLDRGRGTDTQYF. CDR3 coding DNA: TGCGCCAGCAGCTTGGACAGGGGAAGAGGGACAGATACGCAGTATTTT.

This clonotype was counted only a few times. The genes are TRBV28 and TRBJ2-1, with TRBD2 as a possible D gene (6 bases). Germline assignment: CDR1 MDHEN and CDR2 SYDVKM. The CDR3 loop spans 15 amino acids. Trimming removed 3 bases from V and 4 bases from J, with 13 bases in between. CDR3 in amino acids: CASSFFNAGYNEQFF. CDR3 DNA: TGTGCCAGCAGTTTTTTCAACGCGGGATACAATGAGCAGTTCTTC.

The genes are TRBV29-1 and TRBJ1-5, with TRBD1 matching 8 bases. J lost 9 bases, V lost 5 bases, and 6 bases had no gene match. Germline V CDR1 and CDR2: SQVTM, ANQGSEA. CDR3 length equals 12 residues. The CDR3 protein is CSVPDRGRPQHF. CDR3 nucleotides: TGCAGCGTTCCTGACAGGGGTAGGCCCCAGCATTTT.

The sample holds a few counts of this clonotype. The CDR3 sequence: CASSPQLREEKLFF. As DNA, the CDR3 is TGTGCCAGCAGCCCCCAACTCAGGGAAGAAAAACTGTTTTTT. The V call is TRBV5-5, the J call TRBJ1-4; tentative D call: TRBD1 (5 bases). The germline gives CDR1 SGHKS, CDR2 YYEKEE (reference sequence). Trimming removed 4 bases at V and 8 bases at J, with 15 bases between. This CDR3 region has 14 residues.

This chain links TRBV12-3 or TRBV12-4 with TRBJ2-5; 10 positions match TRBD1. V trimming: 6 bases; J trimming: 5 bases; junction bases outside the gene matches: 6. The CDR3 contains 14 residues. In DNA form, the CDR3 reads TGTGCCAGCAGCAAGACAGGGGGCGCGGAGACCCAGTACTTC. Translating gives CASSKTGGAETQYF.

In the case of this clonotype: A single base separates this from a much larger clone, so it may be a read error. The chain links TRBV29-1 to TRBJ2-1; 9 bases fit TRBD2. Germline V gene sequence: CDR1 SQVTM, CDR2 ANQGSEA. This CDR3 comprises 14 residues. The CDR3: CSVRAGGSYNGQFF. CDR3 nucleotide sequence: TGCAGCGTCCGAGCGGGGGGCTCCTACAATGGGCAGTTCTTC.